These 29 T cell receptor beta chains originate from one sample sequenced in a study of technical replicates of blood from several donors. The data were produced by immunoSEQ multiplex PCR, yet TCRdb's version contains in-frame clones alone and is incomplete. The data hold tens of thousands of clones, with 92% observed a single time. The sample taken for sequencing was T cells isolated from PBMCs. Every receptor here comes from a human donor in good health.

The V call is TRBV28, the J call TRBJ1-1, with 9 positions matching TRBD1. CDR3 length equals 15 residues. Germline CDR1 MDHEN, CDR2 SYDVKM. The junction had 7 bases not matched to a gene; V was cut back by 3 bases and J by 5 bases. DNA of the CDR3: TGTGCCAGCAGTTTCCCCGGGACAGGGACGACTGAAGCTTTCTTT. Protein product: CASSFPGTGTTEAFF.

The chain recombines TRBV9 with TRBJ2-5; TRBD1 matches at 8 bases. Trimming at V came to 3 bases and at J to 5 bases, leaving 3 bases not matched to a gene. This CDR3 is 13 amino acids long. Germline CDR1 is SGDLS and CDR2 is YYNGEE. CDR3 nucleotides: TGTGCCAGCAGCGACCCAGGGGGCGAGACCCAGTACTTC. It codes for CASSDPGGETQYF.

The CDR3 sequence is CSVGTENNSPLHF. The CDR3 nucleotides read TGCAGCGTCGGGACTGAGAATAATTCACCCCTCCACTTT. The chain links TRBV29-1 to TRBJ1-6; possible D gene TRBD1, 5 bases. The CDR3 has 13 residues. Germline V gives CDR1 SQVTM, CDR2 ANQGSEA. Trimming removed 6 bases at V and 5 bases at J, with 11 bases between.

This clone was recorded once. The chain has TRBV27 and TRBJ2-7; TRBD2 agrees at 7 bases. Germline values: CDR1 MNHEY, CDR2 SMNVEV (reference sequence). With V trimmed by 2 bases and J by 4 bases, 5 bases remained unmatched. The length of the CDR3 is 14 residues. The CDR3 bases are TGTGCCAGCAGTTTAGGACTAGTGGGTTACGAGCAGTACTTC. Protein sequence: CASSLGLVGYEQYF.

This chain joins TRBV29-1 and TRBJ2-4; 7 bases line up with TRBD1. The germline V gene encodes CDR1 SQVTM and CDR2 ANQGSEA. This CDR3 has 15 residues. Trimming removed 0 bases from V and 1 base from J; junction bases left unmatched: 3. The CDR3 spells CSVEDLGQAKNIQYF. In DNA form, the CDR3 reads TGCAGCGTTGAAGATCTGGGACAGGCCAAAAACATTCAGTACTTC.

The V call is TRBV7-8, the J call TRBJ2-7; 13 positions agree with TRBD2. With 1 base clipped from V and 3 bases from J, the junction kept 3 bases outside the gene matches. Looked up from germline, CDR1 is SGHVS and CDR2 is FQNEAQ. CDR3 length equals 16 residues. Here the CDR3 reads CASSLGLAGGFYEQYF. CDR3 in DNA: TGTGCCAGCAGCTTAGGACTAGCGGGAGGTTTCTACGAGCAGTACTTC.

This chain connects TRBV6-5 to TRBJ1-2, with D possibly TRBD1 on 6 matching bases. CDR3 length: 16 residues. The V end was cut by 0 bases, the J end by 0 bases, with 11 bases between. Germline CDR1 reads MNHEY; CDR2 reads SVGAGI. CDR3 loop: CASSYSRTAPNYGYTF. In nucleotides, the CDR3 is TGTGCCAGCAGTTACTCCAGGACAGCGCCTAACTATGGCTACACCTTC.

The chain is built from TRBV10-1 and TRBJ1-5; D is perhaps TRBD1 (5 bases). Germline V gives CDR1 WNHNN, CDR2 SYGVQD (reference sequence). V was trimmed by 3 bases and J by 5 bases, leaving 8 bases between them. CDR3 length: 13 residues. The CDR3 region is CASSDRADQPQHF. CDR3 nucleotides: TGCGCCAGCAGTGACAGGGCGGATCAGCCCCAGCATTTT.

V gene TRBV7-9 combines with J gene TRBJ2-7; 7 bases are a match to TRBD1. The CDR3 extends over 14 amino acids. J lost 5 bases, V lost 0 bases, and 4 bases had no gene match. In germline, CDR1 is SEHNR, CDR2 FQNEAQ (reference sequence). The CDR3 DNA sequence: TGTGCCAGCAGCTTAGCGGACAGGCGTCACGAGCAGTACTTC. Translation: CASSLADRRHEQYF.

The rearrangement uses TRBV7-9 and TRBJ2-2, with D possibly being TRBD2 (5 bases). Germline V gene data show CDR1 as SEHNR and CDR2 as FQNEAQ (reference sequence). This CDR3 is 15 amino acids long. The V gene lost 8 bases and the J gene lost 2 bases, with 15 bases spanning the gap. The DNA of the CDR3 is TGTGCCAGCCCTTCACTTAGCGCCAACACCGGGGAGCTGTTTTTT. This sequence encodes CASPSLSANTGELFF. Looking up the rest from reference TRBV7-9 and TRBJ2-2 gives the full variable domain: DTGVSQNPRHKITKRGQNVTFRCDPISEHNRLYWYRQTLGQGPEFLTYFQNEAQLEKSRLLSDRFSAERPKGSFSTLEIQRTEQGDSAMYLCASPSLSANTGELFFGEGSRLTVL.

CDR3 DNA sequence: TGTGCCAGCAGTTACACACAGAAATTTTATGGCTACACCTTC. This codes for CASSYTQKFYGYTF. The chain joins TRBV6-5 to TRBJ1-2; no clear D gene. This CDR3 is built from 14 residues. Germline CDR1 MNHEY, CDR2 SVGAGI. Trimming removed 2 bases at V and 5 bases at J, with 12 bases between.

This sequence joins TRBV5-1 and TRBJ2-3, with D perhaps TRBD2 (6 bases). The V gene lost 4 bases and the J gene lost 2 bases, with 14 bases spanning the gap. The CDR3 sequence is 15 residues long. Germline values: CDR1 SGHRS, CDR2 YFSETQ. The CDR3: CASSDGGSVTDTQYF. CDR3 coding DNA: TGCGCCAGCAGCGACGGGGGTAGTGTCACAGATACGCAGTATTTT. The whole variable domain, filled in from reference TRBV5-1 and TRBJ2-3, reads KAGVTQTPRYLIKTRGQQVTLSCSPISGHRSVSWYQQTPGQGLQFLFEYFSETQRNKGNFPGRFSGRQFSNSRSEMNVSTLELGDSALYLCASSDGGSVTDTQYFGPGTRLTVL.

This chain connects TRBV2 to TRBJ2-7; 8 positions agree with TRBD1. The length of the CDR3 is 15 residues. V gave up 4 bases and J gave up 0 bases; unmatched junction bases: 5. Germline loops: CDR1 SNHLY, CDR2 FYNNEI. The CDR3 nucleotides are TGTGCCAGCAGTGTGACAGGGGTTAGCTCCTACGAGCAGTACTTC. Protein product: CASSVTGVSSYEQYF.

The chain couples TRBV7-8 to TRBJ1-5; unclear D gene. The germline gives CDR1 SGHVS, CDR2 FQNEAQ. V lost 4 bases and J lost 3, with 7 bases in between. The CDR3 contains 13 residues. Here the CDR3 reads CASSYADNQPQHF. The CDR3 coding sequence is TGTGCCAGCAGCTATGCAGACAATCAGCCCCAGCATTTT.

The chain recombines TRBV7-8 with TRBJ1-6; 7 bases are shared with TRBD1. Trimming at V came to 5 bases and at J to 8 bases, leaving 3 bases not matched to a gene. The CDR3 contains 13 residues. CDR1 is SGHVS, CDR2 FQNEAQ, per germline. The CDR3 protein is CASSPGGDSPLHF. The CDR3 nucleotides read TGTGCCAGCAGCCCAGGGGGAGATTCACCCCTCCACTTT.

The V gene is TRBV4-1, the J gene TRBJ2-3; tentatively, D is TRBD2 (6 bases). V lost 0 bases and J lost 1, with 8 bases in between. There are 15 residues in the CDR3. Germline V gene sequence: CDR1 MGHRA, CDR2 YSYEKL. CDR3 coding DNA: TGCGCCAGCAGCCAAGAGGGGGGTGGCACAGATACGCAGTATTTT. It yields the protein CASSQEGGGTDTQYF.

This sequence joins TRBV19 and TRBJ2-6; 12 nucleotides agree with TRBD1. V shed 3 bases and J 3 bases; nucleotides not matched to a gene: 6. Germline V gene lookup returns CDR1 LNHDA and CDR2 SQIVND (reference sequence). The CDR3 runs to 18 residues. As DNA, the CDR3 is TGTGCCAGTAGTATCCCCGGGACAGGGGGCGGTGGGGCCAACGTCCTGACTTTC. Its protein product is CASSIPGTGGGGANVLTF. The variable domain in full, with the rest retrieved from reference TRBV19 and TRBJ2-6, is DGGITQSPKYLFRKEGQNVTLSCEQNLNHDAMYWYRQDPGQGLRLIYYSQIVNDFQKGDIAEGYSVSREKKESFPLTVTSAQKNPTAFYLCASSIPGTGGGGANVLTFGAGSRLTVL.

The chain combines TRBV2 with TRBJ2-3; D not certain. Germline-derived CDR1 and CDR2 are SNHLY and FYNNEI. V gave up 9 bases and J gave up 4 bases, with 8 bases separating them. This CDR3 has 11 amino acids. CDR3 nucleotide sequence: TGTGCCAGTTTTAGATCAGATACGCAGTATTTT. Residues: CASFRSDTQYF. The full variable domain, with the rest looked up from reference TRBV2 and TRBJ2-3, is EPEVTQTPSHQVTQMGQEVILRCVPISNHLYFYWYRQILGQKVEFLVSFYNNEISEKSEIFDDQFSVERPDGSNFTLKIRSTKLEDSAMYFCASFRSDTQYFGPGTRLTVL.

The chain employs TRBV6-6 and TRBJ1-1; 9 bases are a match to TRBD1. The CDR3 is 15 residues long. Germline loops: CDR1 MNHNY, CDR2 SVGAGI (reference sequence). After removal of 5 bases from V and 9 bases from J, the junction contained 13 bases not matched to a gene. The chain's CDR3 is CASSTPGQGKVKAFF. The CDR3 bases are TGTGCCAGCAGTACCCCGGGACAGGGAAAAGTAAAAGCTTTCTTT.

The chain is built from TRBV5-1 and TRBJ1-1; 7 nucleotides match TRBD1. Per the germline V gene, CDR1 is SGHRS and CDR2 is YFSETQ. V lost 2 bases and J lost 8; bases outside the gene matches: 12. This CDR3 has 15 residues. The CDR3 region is CASSFLSTGTAEAFF. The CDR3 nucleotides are TGCGCCAGCAGCTTCCTTTCGACAGGGACCGCAGAAGCTTTCTTT. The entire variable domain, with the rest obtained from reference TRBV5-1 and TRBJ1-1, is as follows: KAGVTQTPRYLIKTRGQQVTLSCSPISGHRSVSWYQQTPGQGLQFLFEYFSETQRNKGNFPGRFSGRQFSNSRSEMNVSTLELGDSALYLCASSFLSTGTAEAFFGQGTRLTVV.

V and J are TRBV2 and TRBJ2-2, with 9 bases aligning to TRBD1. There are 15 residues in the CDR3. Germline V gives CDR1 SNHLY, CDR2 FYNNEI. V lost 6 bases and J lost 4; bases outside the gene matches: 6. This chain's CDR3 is CASRADRGGTGELFF. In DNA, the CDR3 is TGTGCCAGCAGGGCGGACAGGGGAGGCACCGGGGAGCTGTTTTTT.

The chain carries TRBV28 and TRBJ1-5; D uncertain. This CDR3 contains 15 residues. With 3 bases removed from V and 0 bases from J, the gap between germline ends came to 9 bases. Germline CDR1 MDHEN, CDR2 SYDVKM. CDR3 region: CASSFAVYSNQPQHF. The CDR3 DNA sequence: TGTGCCAGCAGTTTCGCAGTGTATAGCAATCAGCCCCAGCATTTT.

The CDR3 loop is CASSGTGLPGANVLTF. The CDR3 nucleotides are TGTGCCAGCTCTGGGACAGGTCTCCCTGGGGCCAACGTCCTGACTTTC. The V call is TRBV2, the J call TRBJ2-6; 8 bases are shared with TRBD1. The CDR3 spans 16 residues. Germline assignment: CDR1 SNHLY and CDR2 FYNNEI. The trim removed 8 bases at V and 2 bases at J, leaving 8 bases unmatched.

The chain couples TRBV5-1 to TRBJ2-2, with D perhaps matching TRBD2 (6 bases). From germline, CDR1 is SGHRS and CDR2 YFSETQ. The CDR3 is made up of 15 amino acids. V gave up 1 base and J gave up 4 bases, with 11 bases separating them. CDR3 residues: CASSLSTRSTGELFF. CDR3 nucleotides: TGCGCCAGCAGCTTGTCGACTAGAAGCACCGGGGAGCTGTTTTTT.

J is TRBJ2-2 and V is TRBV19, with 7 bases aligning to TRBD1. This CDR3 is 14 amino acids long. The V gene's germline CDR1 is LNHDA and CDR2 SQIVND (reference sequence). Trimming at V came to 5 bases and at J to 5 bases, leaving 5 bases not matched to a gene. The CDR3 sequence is CASSAHRGTGELFF. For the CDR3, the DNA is TGTGCCAGTAGTGCACACAGGGGAACCGGGGAGCTGTTTTTT. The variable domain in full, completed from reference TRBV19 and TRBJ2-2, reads DGGITQSPKYLFRKEGQNVTLSCEQNLNHDAMYWYRQDPGQGLRLIYYSQIVNDFQKGDIAEGYSVSREKKESFPLTVTSAQKNPTAFYLCASSAHRGTGELFFGEGSRLTVL.

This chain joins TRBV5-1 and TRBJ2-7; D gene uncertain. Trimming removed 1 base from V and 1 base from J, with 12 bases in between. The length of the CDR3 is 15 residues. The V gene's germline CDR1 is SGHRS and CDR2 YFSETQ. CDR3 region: CASSLISSESYEQYF. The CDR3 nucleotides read TGCGCCAGCAGCTTGATTTCTAGTGAATCCTACGAGCAGTACTTC. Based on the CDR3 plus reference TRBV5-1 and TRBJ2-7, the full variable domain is KAGVTQTPRYLIKTRGQQVTLSCSPISGHRSVSWYQQTPGQGLQFLFEYFSETQRNKGNFPGRFSGRQFSNSRSEMNVSTLELGDSALYLCASSLISSESYEQYFGPGTRLTVT.

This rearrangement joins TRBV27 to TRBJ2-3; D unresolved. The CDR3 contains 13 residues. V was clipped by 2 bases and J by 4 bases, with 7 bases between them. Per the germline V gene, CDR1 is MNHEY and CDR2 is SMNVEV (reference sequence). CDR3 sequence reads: CASSLILSDTQYF. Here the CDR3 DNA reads TGTGCCAGCAGTTTAATCTTGTCAGATACGCAGTATTTT.

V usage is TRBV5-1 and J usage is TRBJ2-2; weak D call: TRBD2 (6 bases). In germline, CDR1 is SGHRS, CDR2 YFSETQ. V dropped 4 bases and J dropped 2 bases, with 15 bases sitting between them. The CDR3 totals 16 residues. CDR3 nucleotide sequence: TGCGCCAGCAGCGCTGCGGGACTCGCAAACACCGGGGAGCTGTTTTTT. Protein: CASSAAGLANTGELFF.

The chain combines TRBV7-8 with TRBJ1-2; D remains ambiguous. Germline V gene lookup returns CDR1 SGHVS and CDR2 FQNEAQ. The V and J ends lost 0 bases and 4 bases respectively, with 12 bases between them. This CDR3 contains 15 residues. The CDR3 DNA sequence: TGTGCCAGCAGCTTAGCGAAGGCGGATTCCTATGGCTACACCTTC. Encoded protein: CASSLAKADSYGYTF. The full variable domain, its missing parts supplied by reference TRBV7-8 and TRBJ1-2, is GAGVSQSPRYKVAKRGQDVALRCDPISGHVSLFWYQQALGQGPEFLTYFQNEAQLDKSGLPSDRFFAERPEGSVSTLKIQRTQQEDSAVYLCASSLAKADSYGYTFGSGTRLTVV.